This TCR beta chain was retrieved from a study of shared clonotypes between healthy human individuals. At the level of the study: Contributing individuals were a couple of females and three males aged 18 to 49.

This clone was observed many times. V was clipped by 7 bases and J by 5 bases; unmatched bases: 6. CDR3 length: 15 amino acids. In germline, CDR1 is MNHEY, CDR2 SVGAGI. The unsorted samples had about 95 million PBMCs used for genomic DNA. At a deep level, the assay was run. Evenly divided among several immunoSEQ plates was the genomic DNA of each subset. The assay was immunoSEQ multiplex PCR, and TCRdb's table has in-frame clones only and misses some. The table includes hundreds of thousands of clones, over 65% detected once. The TCR sequence derives from a woman aged 40 to 50 in good health. Some clones in this sample may be carry-over from other donors' samples. The sequencing input was PBMCs. This chain connects TRBV6-5 to TRBJ2-1; TRBD2 aligns across 12 bases. In DNA, the CDR3 is TGTGCCAGCACCTTCGGACTAGCGGGAAACAATGAGCAGTTCTTC. This encodes CASTFGLAGNNEQFF.